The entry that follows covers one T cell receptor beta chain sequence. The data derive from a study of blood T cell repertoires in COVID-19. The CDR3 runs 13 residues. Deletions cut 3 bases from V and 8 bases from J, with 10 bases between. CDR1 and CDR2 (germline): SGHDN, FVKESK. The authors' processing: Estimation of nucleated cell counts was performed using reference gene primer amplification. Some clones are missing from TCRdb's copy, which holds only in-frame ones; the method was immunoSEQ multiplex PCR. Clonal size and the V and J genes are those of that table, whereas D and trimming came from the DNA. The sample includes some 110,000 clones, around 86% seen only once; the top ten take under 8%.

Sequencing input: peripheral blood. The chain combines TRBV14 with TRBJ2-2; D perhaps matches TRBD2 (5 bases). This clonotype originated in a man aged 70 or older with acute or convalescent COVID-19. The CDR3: CASSHGRGGELFF. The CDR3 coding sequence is TGTGCCAGCAGCCACGGCCGGGGAGGGGAGCTGTTTTTT.